This T cell receptor beta chain is drawn from a study of CD8+CD57+ T cells in acquired aplastic anemia. Study-wide context: Sorted CD4+ plus CD8+ cells gave DNA averaging roughly 3 ug.

Findings and limits, study-wide: It was found that 25 to 35 CD8+ CDR3 sequences were shared between patients and controls.

This clonotype was counted a few times. Its target is unknown. Trimming removed 5 bases at V and 7 bases at J, with 14 bases between. The CDR3 covers 13 residues. Germline-derived CDR1 and CDR2 are SGHVS and FNYEAQ. The use of genomic DNA as template underpinned the TCR beta VDJ and CDR3 profiling. TCRdb used MiXCR to reprocess the reads, holding one entry per CDR3 protein. The table includes roughly 190,000 distinct CDR3 sequences, less than 70% detected once. The source material was sorted CD4+, CD8+, or CD8+CD57+ T cells (not recorded which) from PBMCs. The source is a human donor in good health, serving as a control. The chain uses TRBV7-6 and TRBJ1-2; weak D call: TRBD1 (6 bases). CDR3 amino acids: CASSPTQGGGYTF. The CDR3 DNA is TGTGCCAGCAGCCCAACACAGGGAGGTGGCTACACCTTC.